A single sample is the source of the 20 T cell receptor beta chains below, sequenced in a study of a mutant IDH1 vaccine in newly diagnosed glioma. Which antigens these TCRs recognize remains unknown. The time point: week 35, safety follow-up. Each dose delivered 300 ug of mutant IDH1 20-mer peptide subcutaneously with imiquimod. This table comes from immunoSEQ multiplex PCR, and its TCRdb copy is limited to in-frame clones, with some not included. The table includes roughly 64,000 clones, under 85% detected once. Material: PBMCs, obtained from a glioma patient whose treatment included an IDH1 peptide vaccine. The receptors derive from a man aged 50 to 60 with glioma.

In the case of this clone: The same CDR3 can be traced to other DNA sequences in this sample. The chain has TRBV7-2 and TRBJ1-4; D uncertain. Germline values: CDR1 SGHTA, CDR2 FQGNSA. This CDR3 is 15 amino acids long. The V end was cut by 5 bases, the J end by 4 bases, with 14 bases between. The CDR3 is CASSRSGSLNEKLFF. The CDR3, as DNA: TGTGCCAGCAGCCGCAGCGGCAGCCTTAATGAAAAACTGTTTTTT.

This clone has a single count. The chain links TRBV6-5 to TRBJ1-1; TRBD1 aligns across 7 bases. The CDR3 is 14 amino acids. V lost 2 bases and J lost 7; bases outside the gene matches: 7. Germline values: CDR1 MNHEY, CDR2 SVGAGI. The CDR3 bases are TGTGCCAGCAGTTACACAACAGGGGACGATGAAGCTTTCTTT. It yields the protein CASSYTTGDDEAFF.

The chain employs TRBV15 and TRBJ1-3, with D perhaps matching TRBD1 (6 bases). With 3 bases removed from V and 0 bases from J, the gap between germline ends came to 9 bases. Germline loops: CDR1 LNHNV, CDR2 YYDKDF (reference sequence). The CDR3 length is 15 residues. Here the CDR3 reads CATSSRDNSGNTIYF. The DNA of the CDR3 is TGTGCCACCAGCAGCCGGGACAACTCTGGAAACACCATATATTTT.

The CDR3: CASGVGYNEQFF. CDR3 bases: TGTGCCAGTGGGGTCGGGTACAATGAGCAGTTCTTC. The chain couples TRBV2 to TRBJ2-1, with D uncertain. Germline CDR1 and CDR2: SNHLY and FYNNEI. Trimming cost V 9 bases and J 4 bases, with 10 bases left between them. CDR3 size: 12 residues.

This chain joins TRBV25-1 and TRBJ2-1; 7 positions match TRBD1. Germline V gene lookup returns CDR1 MGHDK and CDR2 SYGVNS. V dropped 6 bases and J dropped 6; count of bases not matched to a gene: 8. There are 14 residues in the CDR3. CDR3 sequence reads: CASRSTGYPNEQFF. As DNA, the CDR3 is TGTGCCAGCAGGTCGACAGGGTACCCCAATGAGCAGTTCTTC.

The chain carries TRBV30 and TRBJ1-3, with unresolved D. This CDR3 has 12 residues. Germline V gene sequence: CDR1 GTSNPN, CDR2 SVGIG (reference sequence). CDR3 nucleotide sequence: TGTGCTTACACGGGGAGCGGAAACACCATATATTTT. Its translation: CAYTGSGNTIYF.

This clone is a singleton in its sample. The rearrangement links TRBV5-4 to TRBJ1-2; perhaps TRBD1 as D (5 bases). Germline CDR1 SGHNT, CDR2 YYREEE (reference sequence). The V gene lost 1 base and the J gene lost 2 bases, with 6 bases spanning the gap. The CDR3 contains 13 residues. CDR3 in amino acids: CASSLPGNYGYTF. The CDR3 DNA reads TGTGCCAGCAGCTTGCCAGGGAACTATGGCTACACCTTC. Full variable domain (rest looked up from reference TRBV5-4 and TRBJ1-2): ETGVTQSPTHLIKTRGQQVTLRCSSQSGHNTVSWYQQALGQGPQFIFQYYREEENGRGNFPPRFSGLQFPNYSSELNVNALELDDSALYLCASSLPGNYGYTFGSGTRLTVV.

This chain uses TRBV30 with TRBJ1-2; TRBD1 might be the D (6 bases). V dropped 4 bases and J dropped 4 bases, with 16 bases sitting between them. The V gene's germline CDR1 is GTSNPN and CDR2 SVGIG (reference sequence). The CDR3 has 14 residues. The CDR3 nucleotides read TGTGCCTGGATTCGGGGGCAACCTATCTATGGCTACACCTTC. Translation: CAWIRGQPIYGYTF.

The V gene is TRBV7-2, the J gene TRBJ2-1; D is ambiguous. This CDR3 region has 13 residues. V lost 3 bases and J 8 bases, leaving 11 bases between the germline ends. Germline lookup yields CDR1 SGHTA and CDR2 FQGNSA. The CDR3 reads CASSFTVTHEQFF. For the CDR3, the DNA is TGTGCCAGCAGCTTTACCGTTACTCATGAGCAGTTCTTC.

The chain employs TRBV6-1 and TRBJ1-1; a possible D gene is TRBD1 (5 bases). This CDR3 spans 13 amino acids. CDR1 and CDR2 from the germline V gene are MNHNS and SASEGT. Trimming took off 4 bases at V and 8 bases at J, with 14 bases between the two ends. The CDR3 bases are TGTGCCAGCAGTGGGGGTATGGCAGGGGAAGCTTTCTTT. Protein product: CASSGGMAGEAFF.

J is TRBJ2-1 and V is TRBV9; 7 nucleotides agree with TRBD1. V gave up 0 bases and J gave up 5 bases; unmatched junction bases: 5. Germline assignment: CDR1 SGDLS and CDR2 YYNGEE. This CDR3 has 15 residues. The CDR3 sequence is CASSVGGGKNNEQFF. The CDR3 bases are TGTGCCAGCAGCGTAGGAGGGGGCAAAAACAATGAGCAGTTCTTC.

DNA for the CDR3: TGCGCCAGCAGCCAAGTAGCGGGACAGCTGAACACCGGGGAGCTGTTTTTT. This codes for CASSQVAGQLNTGELFF. The V and J genes are TRBV4-3 and TRBJ2-2; tentative D call: TRBD2 (8 bases). CDR1 and CDR2 from the germline V gene are LGHNA and YSLEER. This CDR3 comprises 17 residues. V lost 1 base to trimming and J lost 1 base, with 13 bases between them.

The chain has TRBV7-3 and TRBJ2-1, with 11 positions matching TRBD2. CDR3 size: 15 residues. Losses at the gene ends were 5 bases for V and 7 bases for J; bases not matched to a gene: 7. Germline V gene data show CDR1 as SGHTA and CDR2 as FQGTGA. The CDR3 loop is CASSEGLAGGNEQFF. CDR3 coding DNA: TGTGCCAGCAGCGAAGGACTAGCGGGTGGTAATGAGCAGTTCTTC.

V and J are TRBV7-2 and TRBJ2-7, with TRBD2 matching over 8 bases. CDR1 and CDR2 from the germline V gene are SGHTA and FQGNSA. Trimming at V came to 4 bases and at J to 1 base, leaving 9 bases not matched to a gene. The CDR3 has 16 amino acids. Here the CDR3 reads CASSSQAGAFSYEQYF. CDR3 sequence (DNA): TGTGCCAGCAGCTCTCAAGCGGGGGCCTTTTCCTACGAGCAGTACTTC.

V usage is TRBV9 and J usage is TRBJ2-2, with D maybe TRBD2 (5 bases). The CDR3 runs to 16 residues. V dropped 1 base and J dropped 2 bases, with 12 bases sitting between them. CDR1 is SGDLS, CDR2 YYNGEE, per germline. CDR3 residues: CASSVTEGVNTGELFF. The CDR3, as DNA: TGTGCCAGCAGCGTAACAGAGGGAGTAAACACCGGGGAGCTGTTTTTT.

V gene TRBV14 combines with J gene TRBJ1-1; tentative D call: TRBD1 (5 bases). This CDR3 spans 14 amino acids. V was trimmed by 3 bases and J by 11 bases, leaving 19 bases between them. Germline values: CDR1 SGHDN, CDR2 FVKESK. CDR3: CASSQSLGRQRAFF. The CDR3 DNA reads TGTGCCAGCAGCCAGTCCTTAGGACGACAGCGGGCTTTCTTT.

Many counts were recorded for this clone. The chain joins TRBV10-2 to TRBJ2-7; D is ambiguous. Trimming shortened V by 6 bases and J by 5 bases, and 14 bases separated the two germline ends. CDR1 is WSHSY and CDR2 is SAAADI in the germline V gene. The CDR3 is 13 residues long. The DNA of the CDR3 is TGCGCCAGCAGCGCCCCATCCCGGGACGAGCAGTACTTC. Translation gives CASSAPSRDEQYF.

The chain carries TRBV10-3 and TRBJ1-5; TRBD1 aligns across 8 bases. The germline CDR1 and CDR2 sequences are ENHRY and SYGVKD. V lost 7 bases, J lost 6 bases, and 8 bases stayed unmatched. This CDR3 has 14 amino acids. This CDR3 is CAINAGGLSQPQHF. CDR3 sequence (DNA): TGTGCCATCAACGCAGGGGGCTTAAGTCAGCCCCAGCATTTT.

This clone was observed a handful of times. The chain couples TRBV4-3 to TRBJ1-5; D might be TRBD1 (6 bases). With 3 bases removed from V and 3 bases from J, the gap between germline ends came to 12 bases. The CDR3 length is 15 residues. Germline V gives CDR1 LGHNA, CDR2 YSLEER. The CDR3 DNA is TGCGCCAGCAGCCAGGTTGCAGGGGACAATCAGCCCCAGCATTTT. Its protein is CASSQVAGDNQPQHF.

The chain combines TRBV25-1 with TRBJ1-4; D is unresolved. Trimming pared 2 bases from V and 4 bases from J, leaving 14 bases between. Germline-derived CDR1 and CDR2 are MGHDK and SYGVNS. The CDR3 has 16 amino acids. The CDR3 spells CASSEDNGRNNEKLFF. CDR3 DNA: TGTGCCAGCAGTGAAGATAACGGGCGGAATAATGAAAAACTGTTTTTT.